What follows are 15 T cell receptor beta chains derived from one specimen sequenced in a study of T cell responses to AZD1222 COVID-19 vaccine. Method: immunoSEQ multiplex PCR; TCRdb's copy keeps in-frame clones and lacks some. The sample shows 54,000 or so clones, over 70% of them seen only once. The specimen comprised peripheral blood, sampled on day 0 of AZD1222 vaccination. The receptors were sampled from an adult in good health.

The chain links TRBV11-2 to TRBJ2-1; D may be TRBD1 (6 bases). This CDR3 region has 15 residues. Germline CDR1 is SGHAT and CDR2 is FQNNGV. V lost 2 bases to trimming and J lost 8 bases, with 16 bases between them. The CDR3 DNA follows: TGTGCCAGCAGCTTATCTGGAGATGGGGGCGATGAGCAGTTCTTC. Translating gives CASSLSGDGGDEQFF. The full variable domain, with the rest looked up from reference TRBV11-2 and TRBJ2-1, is EAGVAQSPRYKIIEKRQSVAFWCNPISGHATLYWYQQILGQGPKLLIQFQNNGVVDDSQLPKDRFSAERLKGVDSTLKIQPAKLEDSAVYLCASSLSGDGGDEQFFGPGTRLTVL.

CDR3 loop: CASKMTSTGEQFF. The CDR3 DNA is TGTGCCAGTAAGATGACTAGTACTGGTGAGCAGTTCTTC. This chain joins TRBV19 and TRBJ2-1, with a tentative D call TRBD2 (6 bases). The CDR3 is made up of 13 amino acids. Germline V gene sequence: CDR1 LNHDA, CDR2 SQIVND (reference sequence). V lost 7 bases to trimming and J lost 9 bases, with 16 bases between them.

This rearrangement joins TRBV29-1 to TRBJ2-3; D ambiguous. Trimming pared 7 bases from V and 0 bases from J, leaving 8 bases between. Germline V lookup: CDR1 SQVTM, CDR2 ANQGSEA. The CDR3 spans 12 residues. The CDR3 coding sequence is TGCAGCGGGTTTACTAGCACAGATACGCAGTATTTT. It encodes CSGFTSTDTQYF.

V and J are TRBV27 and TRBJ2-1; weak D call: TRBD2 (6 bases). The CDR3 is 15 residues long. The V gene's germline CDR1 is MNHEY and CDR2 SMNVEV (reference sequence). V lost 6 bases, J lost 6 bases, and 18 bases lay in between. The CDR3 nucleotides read TGTGCCAGCAGGGACGGGGGAAGTGGACTCAATGAGCAGTTCTTC. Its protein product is CASRDGGSGLNEQFF.

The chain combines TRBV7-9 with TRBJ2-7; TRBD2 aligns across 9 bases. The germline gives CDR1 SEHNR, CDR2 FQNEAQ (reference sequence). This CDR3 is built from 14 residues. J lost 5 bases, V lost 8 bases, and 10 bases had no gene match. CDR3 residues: CASGTGLAINEQYF. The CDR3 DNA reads TGTGCCAGCGGAACGGGACTAGCTATCAACGAGCAGTACTTC.

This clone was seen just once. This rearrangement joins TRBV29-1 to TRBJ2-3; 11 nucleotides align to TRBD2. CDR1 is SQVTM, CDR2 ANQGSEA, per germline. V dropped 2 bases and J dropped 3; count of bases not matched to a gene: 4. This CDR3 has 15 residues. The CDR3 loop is CSVENLAGGTDTQYF. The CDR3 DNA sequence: TGCAGCGTTGAAAACCTAGCGGGAGGAACAGATACGCAGTATTTT.

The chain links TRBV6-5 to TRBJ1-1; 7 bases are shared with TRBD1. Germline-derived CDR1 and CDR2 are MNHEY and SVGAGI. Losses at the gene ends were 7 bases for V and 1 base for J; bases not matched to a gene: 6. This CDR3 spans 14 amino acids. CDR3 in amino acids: CASTKGGTNTEAFF. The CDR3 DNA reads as TGTGCCAGCACGAAAGGGGGCACGAACACTGAAGCTTTCTTT.

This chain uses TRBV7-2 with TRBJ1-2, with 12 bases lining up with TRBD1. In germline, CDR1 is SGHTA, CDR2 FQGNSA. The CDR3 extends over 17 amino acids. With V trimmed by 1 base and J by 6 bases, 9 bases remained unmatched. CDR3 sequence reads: CASSLGPPGTGGDGYTF. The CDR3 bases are TGTGCCAGCAGCTTAGGCCCTCCGGGGACAGGGGGCGATGGCTACACCTTC. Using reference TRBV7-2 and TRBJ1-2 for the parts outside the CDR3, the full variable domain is GAGVSQSPSNKVTEKGKDVELRCDPISGHTALYWYRQSLGQGLEFLIYFQGNSAPDKSGLPSDRFSAERTGGSVSTLTIQRTQQEDSAVYLCASSLGPPGTGGDGYTFGSGTRLTVV.

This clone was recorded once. The CDR3: CASSSGRQGSDTQYF. The CDR3 DNA reads TGCGCCAGCAGCTCTGGTCGACAGGGATCGGATACGCAGTATTTT. The chain employs TRBV5-1 and TRBJ2-3; 7 bases match TRBD1. The germline V gene encodes CDR1 SGHRS and CDR2 YFSETQ. CDR3 length: 15 amino acids. Trimming cost V 3 bases and J 6 bases; bases outside gene matches: 10.

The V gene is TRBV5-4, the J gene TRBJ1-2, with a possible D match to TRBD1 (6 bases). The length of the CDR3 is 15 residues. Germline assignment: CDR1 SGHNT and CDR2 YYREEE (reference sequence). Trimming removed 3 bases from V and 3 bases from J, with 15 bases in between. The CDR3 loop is CASSSRSGADYGYTF. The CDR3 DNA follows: TGTGCCAGCAGCTCCCGTTCGGGGGCCGACTATGGCTACACCTTC.

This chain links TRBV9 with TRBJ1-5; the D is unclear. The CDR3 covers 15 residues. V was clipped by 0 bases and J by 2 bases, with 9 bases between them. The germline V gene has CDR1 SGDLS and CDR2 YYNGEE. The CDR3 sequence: CASSVGEGGNQPQHF. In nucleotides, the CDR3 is TGTGCCAGCAGCGTAGGGGAGGGTGGCAATCAGCCCCAGCATTTT. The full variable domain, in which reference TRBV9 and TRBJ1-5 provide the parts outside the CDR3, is DSGVTQTPKHLITATGQRVTLRCSPRSGDLSVYWYQQSLDQGLQFLIQYYNGEERAKGNILERFSAQQFPDLHSELNLSSLELGDSALYFCASSVGEGGNQPQHFGDGTRLSIL.

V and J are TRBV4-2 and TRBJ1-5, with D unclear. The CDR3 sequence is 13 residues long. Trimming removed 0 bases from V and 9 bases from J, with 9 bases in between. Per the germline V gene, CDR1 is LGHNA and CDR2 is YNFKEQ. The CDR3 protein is CASSQDRRTPQHF. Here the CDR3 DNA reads TGTGCCAGCAGCCAAGATCGGCGTACGCCCCAGCATTTT.

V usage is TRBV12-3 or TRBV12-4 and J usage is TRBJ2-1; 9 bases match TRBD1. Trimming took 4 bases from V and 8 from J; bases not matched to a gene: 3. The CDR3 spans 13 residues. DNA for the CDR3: TGTGCCAGCAGTTCGACAGGGGGACATGAGCAGTTCTTC. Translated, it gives CASSSTGGHEQFF.

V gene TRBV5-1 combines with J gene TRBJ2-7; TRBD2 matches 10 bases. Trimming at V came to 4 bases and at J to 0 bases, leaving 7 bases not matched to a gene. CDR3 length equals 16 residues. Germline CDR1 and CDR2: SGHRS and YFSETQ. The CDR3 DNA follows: TGCGCCAGCAGCCGGACTAGCGGTTACAGCTCCTACGAGCAGTACTTC. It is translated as CASSRTSGYSSYEQYF.

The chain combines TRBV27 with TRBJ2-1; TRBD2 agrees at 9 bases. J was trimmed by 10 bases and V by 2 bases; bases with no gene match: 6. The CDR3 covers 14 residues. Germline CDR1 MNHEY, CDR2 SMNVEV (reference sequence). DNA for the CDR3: TGTGCCAGCAGTTTAGTAGCGGGAGTGTCAGAGCAGTTCTTC. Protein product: CASSLVAGVSEQFF.